The present TCR beta chain was sequenced within a study of blood T cells in healthy people across ages. A second PCR of about 7 to 12 cycles used a sample-barcoded 5' primer and a J-beta primer mix. TCRdb used MiXCR to reprocess the 5' RACE reads, holding one entry per CDR3 protein. The table shows around 1.1 million distinct CDR3 sequences, with roughly two fifths occurring only once. This sequence originates from a man younger than 35 in good health. Sequencing was done on a sample of blood.

CDR3 in amino acids: CASSADRGGRTYNSPLHF. CDR3 DNA: TGTGCCAGCAGCGCGGACAGGGGAGGTAGGACCTATAATTCACCCCTCCACTTT. V is TRBV7-2 and J is TRBJ1-6; 9 bases map to TRBD1. CDR1 and CDR2 from the germline V gene are SGHTA and FQGNSA. V lost 5 bases, J lost 2 bases, and 10 bases stayed unmatched. There are 18 residues in the CDR3.